This TCR beta chain was observed in a study of T cells in localized non-small cell lung cancer. Study-wide points: Longer survival (overall) was linked to higher T cell density in blood. Paired adjacent lung recovered a median about 60 of the top 100 tumor clones. Uninvolved adjacent lung, not tumor, had the highest T cell clonality. Analysis by sequencing included only one tumor region, so heterogeneity remains possible.

The CDR3 loop spans 14 amino acids. V shed 5 bases and J 9 bases; nucleotides not matched to a gene: 8. Germline V CDR1 and CDR2: LNHDA, SQIVND (reference sequence). Produced via immunoSEQ multiplex PCR; TCRdb's table is partial and in-frame only. The sample contains about 24,000 clones, around 85% of which appear only once. On this clone itself: Antigen specificity is unknown.

Material: peripheral blood, obtained before any cancer treatment. The receptor comes from a male donor at least 60 years old with stage II squamous cell lung carcinoma. This chain links TRBV19 with TRBJ2-1; 9 positions agree with TRBD1. Written as DNA, the CDR3 is TGTGCCAGTAGTGCCACGAAACAGGGGGCTGAGCAGTTCTTC. It yields the protein CASSATKQGAEQFF.